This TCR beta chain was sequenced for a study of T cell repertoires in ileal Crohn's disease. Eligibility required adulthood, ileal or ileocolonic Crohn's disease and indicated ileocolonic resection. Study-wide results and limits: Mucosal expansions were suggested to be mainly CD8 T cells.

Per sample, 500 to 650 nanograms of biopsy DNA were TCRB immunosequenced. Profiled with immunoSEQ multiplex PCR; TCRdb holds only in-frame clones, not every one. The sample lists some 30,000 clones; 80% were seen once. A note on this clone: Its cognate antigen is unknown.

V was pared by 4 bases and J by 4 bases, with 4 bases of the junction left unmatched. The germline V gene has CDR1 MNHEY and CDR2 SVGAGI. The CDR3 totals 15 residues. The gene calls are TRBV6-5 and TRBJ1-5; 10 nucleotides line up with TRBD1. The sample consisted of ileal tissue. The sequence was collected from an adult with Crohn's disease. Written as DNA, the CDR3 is TGTGCCAGCAGTTCGGGACAGGGGAAGAATCAGCCCCAGCATTTT. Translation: CASSSGQGKNQPQHF.